The 20 T cell receptor beta chains listed next were all sequenced from one sample in a study of cytomegalovirus exposure and HLA in healthy donors. A multiplex PCR was run with 60 Vbeta primers and 13 Jbeta primers. Produced via immunoSEQ multiplex PCR; TCRdb's table is partial and in-frame only. The repertoire has approximately 160,000 clones, 60% to 85% of them found once; the top ten carry 7% to 9%. The sample comprised PBMCs. These receptors all stem from a male donor in good health and CMV-seropositive.

The V and J genes are TRBV13 and TRBJ1-2; 10 nucleotides line up with TRBD1. The CDR3 contains 17 residues. CDR1 is PRHDT and CDR2 is FYEKMQ in the germline V gene (reference sequence). After removal of 5 bases from V and 4 bases from J, the junction contained 13 bases not matched to a gene. The CDR3 DNA reads as TGTGCCAGCAGCCCTACGGGACAGGGGAGCTCGGGCTATGGCTACACCTTC. It yields the protein CASSPTGQGSSGYGYTF.

The genes are TRBV6-1 and TRBJ2-2, with 9 bases aligning to TRBD1. The V segment lost 6 bases and the J segment 6 bases; nucleotides outside the gene matches: 2. The V gene's germline CDR1 is MNHNS and CDR2 SASEGT. This CDR3 comprises 13 residues. CDR3 bases: TGTGCCAGCAGACAGGGGGCAGCCGGGGAGCTGTTTTTT. The encoded protein is CASRQGAAGELFF.

The V and J genes are TRBV6-5 and TRBJ2-1; D may be TRBD1 (6 bases). The CDR3 runs 16 residues. Germline V CDR1 and CDR2: MNHEY, SVGAGI. V shed 0 bases and J shed 7 bases, with 16 bases lying between them. CDR3 loop: CASSYSTQGIRNEQFF. CDR3 nucleotide sequence: TGTGCCAGCAGTTACTCAACGCAGGGGATTAGAAATGAGCAGTTCTTC.

This clone came up a few times. The chain is built from TRBV6-5 and TRBJ1-2; D is uncertain. The V gene lost 7 bases and the J gene lost 8 bases, with 23 bases spanning the gap. CDR3 length: 15 residues. CDR1 and CDR2 (germline): MNHEY, SVGAGI. The CDR3 DNA follows: TGTGCCAGCACCCCGATGGCCCGAATGGGAGAAGGCTACACCTTC. Translating it yields CASTPMARMGEGYTF.

The chain has TRBV4-1 and TRBJ1-2; D possibly corresponds to TRBD1 (6 bases). Germline loops: CDR1 MGHRA, CDR2 YSYEKL. Trimming removed 0 bases from V and 4 bases from J, with 18 bases in between. The CDR3 is 17 amino acids. Written as DNA, the CDR3 is TGCGCCAGCAGCCAAGATCGCCTCACAGGGCTGGGCTATGGCTACACCTTC. As protein: CASSQDRLTGLGYGYTF.

A few counts support this clone. V usage is TRBV14 and J usage is TRBJ1-1; D unclear. Trimming removed 4 bases from V and 4 bases from J, with 16 bases in between. Germline CDR1 SGHDN, CDR2 FVKESK. This CDR3 spans 15 amino acids. The CDR3 DNA sequence: TGTGCCAGCAGCCTAAGTATCGGGAGAGGCACTGAAGCTTTCTTT. It codes for CASSLSIGRGTEAFF. Full variable domain (outside the CDR3, taken from reference TRBV14 and TRBJ1-1): EAGVTQFPSHSVIEKGQTVTLRCDPISGHDNLYWYRRVMGKEIKFLLHFVKESKQDESGMPNNRFLAERTGGTYSTLKVQPAELEDSGVYFCASSLSIGRGTEAFFGQGTRLTVV.

The chain carries TRBV15 and TRBJ2-3, with 8 positions matching TRBD2. Germline lookup yields CDR1 LNHNV and CDR2 YYDKDF (reference sequence). The CDR3 sequence is 16 residues long. The V segment lost 6 bases and the J segment 2 bases; nucleotides outside the gene matches: 10. CDR3 sequence reads: CATSSKRGLTTDTQYF. The CDR3, as DNA: TGTGCCACCAGTTCGAAGCGGGGGTTAACCACAGATACGCAGTATTTT.

The rearrangement uses TRBV7-6 and TRBJ2-7; 8 bases map to TRBD2. The germline gives CDR1 SGHVS, CDR2 FNYEAQ. The CDR3 sequence is 14 residues long. V lost 5 bases and J lost 7; bases outside the gene matches: 10. In DNA form, the CDR3 reads TGTGCCAGCAGCCCGACGGGGGGGCTGGGGGAGCAGTACTTC. Its protein is CASSPTGGLGEQYF.

The rearrangement links TRBV19 to TRBJ1-4; a possible D gene is TRBD1 (5 bases). From germline, CDR1 is LNHDA and CDR2 SQIVND (reference sequence). This CDR3 comprises 14 residues. Trimming took off 5 bases at V and 4 bases at J, with 11 bases between the two ends. The CDR3 sequence is CASSPAQDNEKLFF. The CDR3 DNA is TGTGCCAGTAGTCCTGCACAGGATAATGAAAAACTGTTTTTT.

As DNA, the CDR3 is TGTGCCAGCAGCTCGGGACAGGGCAGAGAGACCCAGTACTTC. As protein: CASSSGQGRETQYF. The chain employs TRBV5-4 and TRBJ2-5; 9 nucleotides align to TRBD1. Trimming cost V 3 bases and J 4 bases; bases outside gene matches: 4. The CDR3 has 14 amino acids. Per germline, CDR1 SGHNT and CDR2 YYREEE (reference sequence).

The V call is TRBV7-3, the J call TRBJ2-7, with 14 bases aligning to TRBD2. Germline values: CDR1 SGHTA, CDR2 FQGTGA. V shed 1 base, J shed 0 bases, and the junction held 2 bases outside the gene matches. This CDR3 is built from 17 residues. The CDR3 region is CASSLRGTSGSSYEQYF. The CDR3 DNA reads as TGTGCCAGCAGCTTAAGGGGGACTAGCGGGAGCTCCTACGAGCAGTACTTC.

The genes are TRBV6-6 and TRBJ1-4, with D possibly TRBD1 on 6 matching bases. From germline, CDR1 is MNHNY and CDR2 SVGAGI (reference sequence). Trimming took 2 bases from V and 8 from J, leaving 12 bases between them. This CDR3 region has 14 residues. The DNA of the CDR3 is TGTGCCAGCAGTTACGGGGCAGGGGAGGAAAAACTGTTTTTT. It is translated as CASSYGAGEEKLFF.

V is TRBV9 and J is TRBJ2-2; 9 positions agree with TRBD2. The CDR3 contains 21 residues. With V trimmed by 7 bases and J by 0 bases, 22 bases remained unmatched. Germline loops: CDR1 SGDLS, CDR2 YYNGEE. The CDR3 reads CASGSSRTGTSMLSNTGELFF. CDR3 bases: TGTGCCAGCGGGAGTAGCCGAACCGGGACTAGCATGCTCTCGAACACCGGGGAGCTGTTTTTT.

The chain employs TRBV25-1 and TRBJ2-5, with D possibly TRBD2 on 7 matching bases. This CDR3 has 17 amino acids. Trimming took 4 bases from V and 2 from J, leaving 20 bases between them. Germline values: CDR1 MGHDK, CDR2 SYGVNS. The CDR3 protein is CASSALGGGLRQETQYF. The CDR3 region has the DNA TGTGCCAGCAGTGCCTTGGGGGGGGGCCTTCGGCAAGAGACCCAGTACTTC.

The rearrangement links TRBV13 to TRBJ2-7; 8 bases line up with TRBD1. Germline CDR1 and CDR2: PRHDT and FYEKMQ (reference sequence). This CDR3 has 16 residues. Germline trimming cut 5 bases from V and 2 bases from J; bases unmatched to any gene: 11. The CDR3 reads CASSHRDRGPTYEQYF. The CDR3 DNA sequence: TGTGCCAGCAGCCACCGCGACAGGGGTCCAACCTACGAGCAGTACTTC. The variable domain in full, completed from reference TRBV13 and TRBJ2-7, reads AAGVIQSPRHLIKEKRETATLKCYPIPRHDTVYWYQQGPGQDPQFLISFYEKMQSDKGSIPDRFSAQQFSDYHSELNMSSLELGDSALYFCASSHRDRGPTYEQYFGPGTRLTVT.

The genes are TRBV28 and TRBJ2-5; TRBD2 agrees at 8 bases. Losses at the gene ends were 3 bases for V and 3 bases for J; bases not matched to a gene: 9. Germline V CDR1 and CDR2: MDHEN, SYDVKM. This CDR3 spans 16 amino acids. CDR3 nucleotide sequence: TGTGCCAGCAGTTTGAGTGCGGGGGGCTTAGAAGAGACCCAGTACTTC. This translates into CASSLSAGGLEETQYF.

The chain carries TRBV7-2 and TRBJ2-3, with TRBD2 matching over 11 bases. V lost 5 bases to trimming and J lost 2 bases; unmatched junction nucleotides: 6. The CDR3 covers 16 residues. Germline-derived CDR1 and CDR2 are SGHTA and FQGNSA. This chain's CDR3 is CASSRRLAGNTDTQYF. CDR3 sequence (DNA): TGTGCCAGCAGCCGAAGACTAGCGGGGAACACAGATACGCAGTATTTT. Full variable domain (outside the CDR3, taken from reference TRBV7-2 and TRBJ2-3): GAGVSQSPSNKVTEKGKDVELRCDPISGHTALYWYRQSLGQGLEFLIYFQGNSAPDKSGLPSDRFSAERTGGSVSTLTIQRTQQEDSAVYLCASSRRLAGNTDTQYFGPGTRLTVL.

The chain has TRBV6-1 and TRBJ2-7, with a weak D call TRBD1 (6 bases). This CDR3 has 16 amino acids. Trimming stripped 3 bases from V and 5 bases from J, with 20 bases between. Germline CDR1 MNHNS, CDR2 SASEGT. The CDR3 nucleotides read TGTGCCAGCAGTGATCCACGGTCAGGGGTACTGGACGAGCAGTACTTC. Translation gives CASSDPRSGVLDEQYF.

The chain couples TRBV30 to TRBJ1-2; a possible D gene is TRBD1 (6 bases). Germline loops: CDR1 GTSNPN, CDR2 SVGIG (reference sequence). The CDR3 contains 14 residues. Trimming removed 2 bases at V and 7 bases at J, with 17 bases between. The CDR3 loop is CAWSQSTGLSGYTF. CDR3 sequence (DNA): TGTGCCTGGAGTCAATCCACAGGGTTGTCTGGCTACACCTTC.

The V gene is TRBV30, the J gene TRBJ1-2, with 7 bases identical to TRBD1. J lost 3 bases, V lost 1 base, and 2 bases had no gene match. The CDR3 runs to 13 residues. CDR1 and CDR2 (germline): GTSNPN, SVGIG (reference sequence). The chain's CDR3 is CAWSETGHYGYTF. The CDR3, as DNA: TGTGCCTGGAGTGAGACAGGGCACTATGGCTACACCTTC.